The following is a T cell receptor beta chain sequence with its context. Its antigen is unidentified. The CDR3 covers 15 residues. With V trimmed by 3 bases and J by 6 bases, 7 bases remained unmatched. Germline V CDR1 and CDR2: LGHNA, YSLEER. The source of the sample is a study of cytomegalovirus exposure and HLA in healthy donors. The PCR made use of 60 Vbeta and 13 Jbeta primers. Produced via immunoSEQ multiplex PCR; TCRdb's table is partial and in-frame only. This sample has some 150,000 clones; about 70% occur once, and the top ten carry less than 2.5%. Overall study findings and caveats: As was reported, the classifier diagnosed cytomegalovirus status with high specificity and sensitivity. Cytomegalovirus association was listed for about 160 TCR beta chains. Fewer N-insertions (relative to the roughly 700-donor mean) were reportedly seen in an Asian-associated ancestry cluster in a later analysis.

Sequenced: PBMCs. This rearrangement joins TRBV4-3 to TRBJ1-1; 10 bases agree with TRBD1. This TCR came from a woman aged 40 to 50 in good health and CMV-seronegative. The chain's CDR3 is CASSQDDRGRAEAFF. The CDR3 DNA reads TGCGCCAGCAGCCAGGATGACAGGGGGCGTGCTGAAGCTTTCTTT.